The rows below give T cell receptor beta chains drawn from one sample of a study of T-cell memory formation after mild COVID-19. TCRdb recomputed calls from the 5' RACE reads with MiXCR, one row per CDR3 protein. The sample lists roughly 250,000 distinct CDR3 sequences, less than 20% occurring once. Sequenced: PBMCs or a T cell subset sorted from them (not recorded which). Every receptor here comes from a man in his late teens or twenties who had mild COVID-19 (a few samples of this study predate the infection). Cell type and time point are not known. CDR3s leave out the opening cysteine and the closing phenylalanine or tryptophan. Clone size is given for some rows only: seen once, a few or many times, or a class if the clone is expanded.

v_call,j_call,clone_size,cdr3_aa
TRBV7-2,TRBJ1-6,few,ASSFLGIRSPLH
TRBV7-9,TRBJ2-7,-,ASSLWGAYEQY
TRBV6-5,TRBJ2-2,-,ASSAGQDNTGELF
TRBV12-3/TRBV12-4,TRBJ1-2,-,ASSPPTGGYGYT
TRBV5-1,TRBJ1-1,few,ASSLTGTGPVF
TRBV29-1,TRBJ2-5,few,SVESSGGAGTQY
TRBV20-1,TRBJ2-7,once,SAQRWRDIEQY
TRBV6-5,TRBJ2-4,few,ASSYQGYGKNIQY
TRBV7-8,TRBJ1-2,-,ASSLVYGYT
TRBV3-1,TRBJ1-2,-,ASSQEPGGSGYT
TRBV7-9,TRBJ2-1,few,ASSLETSGGATRF
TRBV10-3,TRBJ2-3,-,AISDSTQY
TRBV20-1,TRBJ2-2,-,SATKPQGNTGELF
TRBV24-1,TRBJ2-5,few,ATSAPSGVGAPETQY
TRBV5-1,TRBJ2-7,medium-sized,ASSFGQGSEQY
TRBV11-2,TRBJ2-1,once,ASSLAGVLYNEQF
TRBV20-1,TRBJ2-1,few,NTGTGGPQF
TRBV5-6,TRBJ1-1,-,ASIRTENTEAF
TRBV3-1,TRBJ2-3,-,ASSDRAASDTQY
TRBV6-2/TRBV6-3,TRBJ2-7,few,ASRALSYEQY
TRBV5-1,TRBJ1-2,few,ASSLIGSDRGRFFYGYT
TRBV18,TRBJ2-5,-,ASSPRRGAAETQY
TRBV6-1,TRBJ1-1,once,ASSEPGQGRPEAF
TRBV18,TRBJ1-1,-,ASSAPGQGAAEAF
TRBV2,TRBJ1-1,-,ASSLRQEVTEAF
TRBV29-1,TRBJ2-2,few,SARPSSGGHSGTGELF
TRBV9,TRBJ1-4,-,ASSVALDITNEKLF
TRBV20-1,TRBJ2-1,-,SARSLGRGRLNEQF
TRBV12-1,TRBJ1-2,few,AKRGRHGYT
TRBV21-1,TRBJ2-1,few,ASSKGSGQSMSGEQF
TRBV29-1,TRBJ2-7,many,SVGNTYEQY
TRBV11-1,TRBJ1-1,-,ASSFQQQTQAF